This T cell receptor (beta chain) derives from a study of a mutant IDH1 vaccine in newly diagnosed glioma. The germline CDR1 and CDR2 sequences are SGHVS and FQNEAQ. The CDR3 sequence is 14 residues long. Losses at the gene ends were 5 bases for V and 6 bases for J; bases not matched to a gene: 9. Generated by immunoSEQ multiplex PCR, the TCRdb table keeps only in-frame clones and is missing some. The sample lists 35,000 to 50,000 clones, approximately 90% occurring once. In regard to this clone: Its antigen is as yet unknown.

As for time point: week 23, last vaccination. Mutant IDH1 20-mer peptide, at 300 ug, made up each vaccine dose, with topical imiquimod. This chain uses TRBV7-8 with TRBJ2-7; TRBD1 agrees at 8 bases. The receptor comes from a man between 50 and 59 years old with glioma. Source: PBMCs, taken from a glioma patient whose treatment included an IDH1 peptide vaccine. The CDR3 region has the DNA TGTGCCAGCAGCGCCGGGACAGGATTGAGCGAGCAGTACTTC. It specifies CASSAGTGLSEQYF.